The clone carrying this TCR beta chain was picked up a small number of times. The data stem from a study of identical twins. V was trimmed by 3 bases and J by 15 bases, leaving 15 bases between them. The CDR3 sequence is 12 residues long. TCRdb reprocessed the 5' RACE reads with MiXCR, giving one entry per CDR3 protein. Among 300,000 to 350,000 distinct CDR3 sequences, more than 9% were seen once, and the ten largest hold roughly 7%. The same data also contributed to another study, on yellow fever vaccine responses in identical twins.

The sample consisted of CD8+ T cells sorted from blood. The chain carries TRBV12-3 or TRBV12-4 and TRBJ2-1; D ambiguous. The sequence came from a woman aged 18-30 years in good health. The CDR3 here is CASSFLGQGPFF. CDR3 DNA sequence: TGTGCCAGCAGTTTTTTAGGGCAAGGTCCGTTCTTC.